The clone carrying this T cell receptor (beta chain) has ten or more counts. Its antigen is currently unknown. The sample originates from a study of T cell repertoires in cytomegalovirus infection. Study-wide results and caveats: Predominance within the ex vivo response was attributable to HLA-C-restricted CMV-specific TCR beta clonotypes.

Using its own MiXCR run on the reads, TCRdb lists one record per CDR3 protein. The sample records around 210,000 distinct CDR3 sequences, 6.5% being singletons. The sequence was collected from a human donor in good health (CMV status not recorded). Some clones in this sample may be carry-over from other donors' samples. Sequencing input: PBMCs.

The CDR3 here is CASSTGQVQETQYF. The CDR3 DNA reads as TGTGCCAGCTCAACCGGACAGGTCCAAGAGACCCAGTACTTC. This rearrangement joins TRBV18 to TRBJ2-5, with 7 positions matching TRBD1. Losses at the gene ends were 5 bases for V and 1 base for J; bases not matched to a gene: 4. CDR3 size: 14 residues. The germline V gene encodes CDR1 KGHSH and CDR2 LQKENI.